The following is a T cell receptor (beta chain) sequence with its context. Its antigen remains unidentified. This entry belongs to a study of multiple sclerosis patients with progressive multifocal leukoencephalopathy. Sequencing used immunoSEQ multiplex PCR; TCRdb keeps in-frame clones, though not all of them. The repertoire has 25,000 to 35,000 clones, 88% of them found once; the top ten carry 1.1%. With 7 bases removed from V and 9 bases from J, the gap between germline ends came to 16 bases. This CDR3 has 14 amino acids. Germline V gene data show CDR1 as MNHNS and CDR2 as SASEGT. Study-wide results and caveats: Before and during natalizumab, the clones expanded at PML already existed. Most PML patients had lower entropy, suggesting less diverse TRB repertoires. At PML onset, no shared TRBV or TRBJ gene usage was seen.

The time point denotes: before natalizumab initiation. Prior interferon beta treatment was universal, and the PML patients were all female. The TCR sequence derives from a human donor with multiple sclerosis. The gene calls are TRBV6-1 and TRBJ1-6, with D uncertain. The sample taken for sequencing was PBMCs. The CDR3 DNA reads TGTGCCAGCACCCAGTGGAGGGAAGGTTCACCCCTCCACTTT. This codes for CASTQWREGSPLHF.